This T cell receptor (beta chain) was documented in a study of identical twins (dated by TCRdb to 2016 to 2017). Context from the whole study: To test whether fetal clonotypes persist, this study deep-sequenced TCR alpha and beta repertoires from monozygotic twins, from unrelated adults of various ages, and from cord blood. To rule out contamination, replicate twin experiments were performed at different times with different library preparation protocols.

Libraries were prepared through 5' RACE. The data were produced on an Illumina HiSeq 2000. Template switching introduced a universal primer binding site; the final cDNA contained a unique molecular identifier, enabling accurate counting of TCR cDNA molecules. First-strand cDNA for TCR alpha and beta chains was synthesized from specific primers in the conserved constant-segment region. To control for contamination, every cDNA library was double barcoded, receiving both a SMART-Mk sample barcode and Illumina barcodes. TruSeq adapter sequences and Illumina sample barcodes were added in two successive PCR steps. The TCR alpha and beta cDNA libraries were sequenced on the Illumina HiSeq platform using custom primers. In the authors' own workflow: MiGEC processed the raw reads to extract unique molecular identifiers, while MiXCR was used to determine the CDR3 positions. Recombination models were inferred per individual with the repgenHMM and IGoR tools using an EM algorithm. The tcR package in R was used for shared clonotype analysis, with sharing normalized by the product of cloneset sizes. Out-of-frame nonproductive sequences were analyzed to study raw recombination free of thymic and clonal selection effects. Using fastp trimming at Q25 and MiXCR clonotype assembly, TCRdb reanalyzed the public sequencing data and kept in-frame beta chains. CDR3 protein duplicates are merged, each entry listing the most common genes and DNA. The V and J calls follow TCRdb's processing rather than the paper's. This sample holds roughly 230,000 distinct CDR3 sequences; about 8.9% were observed only once. 3% of the sample is taken by the ten largest.

Broad study findings and their caveats: Zero-insertion analyses could be partly confounded by invariant T cells such as MAIT and iNKT, though diverse VJ usage argued against such confounding for most clonotypes. Abundant cord blood beta clonotypes carried fewer insertions; young adult naive repertoires showed a weaker similar trend, while memory repertoires showed none. In monozygotic twins, out-of-frame TCR alpha sharing was systematically underestimated by recombination models, although the models agreed with sharing between unrelated individuals. Because the same donors could not be followed over many years, conclusions were based on cross-sectional statistical analysis. In beta out-of-frame sequences, excess twin sharing was weaker, because having fewer shared sequences lowered the signal-to-noise ratio. Compared with coincidental sharing between unrelated individuals, an excess of low generation-probability sequences was observed among out-of-frame TCR alpha sequences shared between twins.

Only healthy Caucasian donors were included. Three pairs of female monozygotic twins, all aged about 18 to 30 years, were included in the twin cohort. Positive isolation kits from Invitrogen were used to isolate CD4+ and CD8+ T cell populations. The CDR3 goes from the cysteine to the phenylalanine over 12 residues. CDR3 DNA is the only sequence kept; it has 36 bases, read in frame from the first base. The germline V gene encodes CDR1 SGHVS and CDR2 FQNEAQ. Trimming takes 5 bases from V and 10 bases from J, and the germline ends sit 14 bases apart. In this sample, this clonotype turned up a few times. Its antigen is still unknown. Base qualities are not recorded, but no much larger clone differs from it by a single base. The sample was also linked to a second study, of yellow fever vaccine responses in identical twins. From that second study: According to the authors, the vaccine-induced T cell response in identical twins seemed to be partly convergent and partly specific to each individual. The study precisely tracked vaccine-responding T cell clones in identical twins.

This clonotype was sampled from a woman under 30 in good health. Source material: CD8+ T cells sorted from blood. The chain uses TRBV7-8 and TRBJ2-5, and TRBD2 may be the D gene, going by 6 matching bases. Read as DNA, the sequence is TGTGCCAGCAGCCCGGGGACGGGGGACCAGTACTTC. Its protein reads: CASSPGTGDQYF.